This T cell receptor (beta chain) was captured in a study of CD8+CD57+ T cells in acquired aplastic anemia. Study-level results: Patients and controls shared nearly 30 CD8+ CDR3 sequences, which appeared highly expressed in patients and within their immunodominant clones.

This clonotype was seen only once. No antigen is known for it. The CDR3 loop spans 16 amino acids. V dropped 6 bases and J dropped 3 bases, with 20 bases sitting between them. Germline values: CDR1 DFQATT, CDR2 SNEGSKA (reference sequence). Patients selected for sequencing had displayed CD8+CD57+ cell expansion by flow cytometry. TCR beta VDJ and CDR3 profiling used genomic DNA as template. Via MiXCR, TCRdb re-called the reads, giving one row per CDR3 protein. The sample shows some 180,000 distinct CDR3 sequences, more than 60% of them seen only once. The rearrangement links TRBV20-1 to TRBJ1-4, with D possibly matching TRBD1 (5 bases). This receptor was identified in a human donor with aplastic anemia. Sequenced input: sorted CD4+, CD8+, or CD8+CD57+ T cells (not recorded which) from PBMCs. The DNA of the CDR3 is TGCAGTGCCAGCAGCTTAGCAGGGTTTCCTAATGAAAAACTGTTTTTT. Its protein is CSASSLAGFPNEKLFF.